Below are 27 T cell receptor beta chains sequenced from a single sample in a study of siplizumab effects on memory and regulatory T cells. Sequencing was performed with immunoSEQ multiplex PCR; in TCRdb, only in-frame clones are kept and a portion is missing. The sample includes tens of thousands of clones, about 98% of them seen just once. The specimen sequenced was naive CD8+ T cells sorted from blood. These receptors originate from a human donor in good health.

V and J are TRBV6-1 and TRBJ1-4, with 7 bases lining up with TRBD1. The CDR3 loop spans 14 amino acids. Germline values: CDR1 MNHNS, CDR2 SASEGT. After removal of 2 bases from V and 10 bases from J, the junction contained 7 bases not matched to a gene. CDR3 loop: CASSELGQIAKLFF. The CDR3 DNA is TGTGCCAGCAGTGAATTGGGACAGATTGCAAAACTGTTTTTT.

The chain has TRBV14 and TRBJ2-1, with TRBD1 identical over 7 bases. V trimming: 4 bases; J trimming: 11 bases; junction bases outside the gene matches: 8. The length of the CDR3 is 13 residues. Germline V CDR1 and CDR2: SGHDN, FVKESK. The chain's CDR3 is CASSPGQSNQQFF. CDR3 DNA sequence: TGTGCCAGCAGCCCGGGACAGTCAAATCAGCAGTTCTTC.

CDR3 DNA: TGTGCCAGCAGCCAAGTCCTAGATAGTGGGAACGAGCAGTACTTC. Translation: CASSQVLDSGNEQYF. V and J are TRBV5-4 and TRBJ2-7; no reliable D call. Per germline, CDR1 SGHNT and CDR2 YYREEE (reference sequence). V was cut by 4 bases and J by 5 bases, with 19 bases left in between. The CDR3 is 15 amino acids.

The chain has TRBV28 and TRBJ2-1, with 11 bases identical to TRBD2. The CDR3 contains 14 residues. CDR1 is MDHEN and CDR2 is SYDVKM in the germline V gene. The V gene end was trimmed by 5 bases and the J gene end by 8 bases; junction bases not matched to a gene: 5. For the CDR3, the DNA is TGTGCCAGCAGTCCTAGCGGGGGGTCCCATGAGCAGTTCTTC. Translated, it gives CASSPSGGSHEQFF.

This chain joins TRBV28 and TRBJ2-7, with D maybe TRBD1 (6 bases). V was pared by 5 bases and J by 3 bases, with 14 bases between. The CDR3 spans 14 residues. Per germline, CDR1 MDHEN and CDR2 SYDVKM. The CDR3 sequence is CASSLQGTIYEQYF. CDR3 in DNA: TGTGCCAGCAGTCTACAGGGTACGATCTACGAGCAGTACTTC.

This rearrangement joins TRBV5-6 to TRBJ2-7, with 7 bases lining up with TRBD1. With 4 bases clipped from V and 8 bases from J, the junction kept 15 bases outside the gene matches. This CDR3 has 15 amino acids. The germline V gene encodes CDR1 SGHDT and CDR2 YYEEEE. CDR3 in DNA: TGTGCCAGCAGCAGCACAGGGGCCAGAATTTGGAAGCAGTACTTC. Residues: CASSSTGARIWKQYF.

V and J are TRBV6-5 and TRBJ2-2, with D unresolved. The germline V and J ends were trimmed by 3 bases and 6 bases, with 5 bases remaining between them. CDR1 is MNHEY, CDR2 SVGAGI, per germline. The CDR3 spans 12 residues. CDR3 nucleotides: TGTGCCAGCAGTTATGGGGCCGGGGAGCTGTTTTTT. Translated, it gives CASSYGAGELFF.

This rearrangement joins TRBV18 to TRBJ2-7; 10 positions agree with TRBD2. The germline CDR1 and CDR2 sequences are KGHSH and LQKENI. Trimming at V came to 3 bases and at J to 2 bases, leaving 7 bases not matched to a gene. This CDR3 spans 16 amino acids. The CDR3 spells CASSPSGLAYPYEQYF. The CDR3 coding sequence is TGTGCCAGCTCACCCTCGGGACTAGCGTACCCCTACGAGCAGTACTTC.

CDR3 in DNA: TGTGCCAGCTCACCGGTCGGGGGGAGCTCCTACAATGAGCAGTTCTTC. Residues: CASSPVGGSSYNEQFF. The gene calls are TRBV18 and TRBJ2-1, with TRBD2 identical over 7 bases. The germline V gene has CDR1 KGHSH and CDR2 LQKENI. The CDR3 length is 16 residues. The ends lost 3 bases at V and 0 bases at J; junction bases unmatched: 5. Variable domain in full (rest from reference TRBV18 and TRBJ2-1): NAGVMQNPRHLVRRRGQEARLRCSPMKGHSHVYWYRQLPEEGLKFMVYLQKENIIDESGMPKERFSAEFPKEGPSILRIQQVVRGDSAAYFCASSPVGGSSYNEQFFGPGTRLTVL.

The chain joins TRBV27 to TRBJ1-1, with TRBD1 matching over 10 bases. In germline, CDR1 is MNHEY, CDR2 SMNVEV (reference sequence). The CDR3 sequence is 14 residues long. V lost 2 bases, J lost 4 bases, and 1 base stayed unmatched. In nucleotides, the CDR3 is TGTGCCAGCAGTTTACGGGACAGGGGCACTGAAGCTTTCTTT. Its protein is CASSLRDRGTEAFF.

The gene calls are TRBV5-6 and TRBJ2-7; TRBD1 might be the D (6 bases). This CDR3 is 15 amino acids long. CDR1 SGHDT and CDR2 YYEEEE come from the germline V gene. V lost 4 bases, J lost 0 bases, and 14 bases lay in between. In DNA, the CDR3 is TGTGCCAGCAGCCTAAGGACAGCCTTCTCCTACGAGCAGTACTTC. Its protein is CASSLRTAFSYEQYF.

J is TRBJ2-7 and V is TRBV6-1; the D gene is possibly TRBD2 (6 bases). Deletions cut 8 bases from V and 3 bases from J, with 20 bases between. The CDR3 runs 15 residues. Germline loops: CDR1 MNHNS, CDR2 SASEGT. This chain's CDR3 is CASGDRLTSSYEQYF. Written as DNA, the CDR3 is TGTGCCAGCGGAGACCGCTTGACTAGTAGCTACGAGCAGTACTTC.

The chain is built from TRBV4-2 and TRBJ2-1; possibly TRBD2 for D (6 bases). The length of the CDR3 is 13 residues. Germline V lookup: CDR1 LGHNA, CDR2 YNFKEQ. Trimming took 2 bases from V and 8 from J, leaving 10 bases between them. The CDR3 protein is CASSQPEGHEQFF. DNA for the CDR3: TGTGCCAGCAGCCAACCGGAGGGCCATGAGCAGTTCTTC.

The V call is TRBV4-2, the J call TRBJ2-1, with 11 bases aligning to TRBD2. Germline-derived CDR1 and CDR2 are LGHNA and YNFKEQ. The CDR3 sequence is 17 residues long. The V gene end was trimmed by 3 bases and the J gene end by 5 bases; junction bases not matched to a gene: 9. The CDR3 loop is CASSQQLAGERHNEQFF. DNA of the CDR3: TGTGCCAGCAGCCAGCAACTAGCGGGAGAACGACACAATGAGCAGTTCTTC.

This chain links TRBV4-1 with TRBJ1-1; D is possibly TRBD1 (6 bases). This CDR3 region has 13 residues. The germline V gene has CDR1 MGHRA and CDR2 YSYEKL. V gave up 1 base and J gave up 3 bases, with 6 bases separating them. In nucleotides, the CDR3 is TGCGCCAGCAGCCAAGCAGGGGACACTGAAGCTTTCTTT. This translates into CASSQAGDTEAFF.

CDR3 nucleotide sequence: TGTGCCAGCAGCCCCCAGGACGCCTACGAGCAGTACTTC. It is translated as CASSPQDAYEQYF. The J gene is TRBJ2-7, the V gene TRBV7-9; no clear D gene. Trimming stripped 5 bases from V and 2 bases from J, with 10 bases between. The germline gives CDR1 SEHNR, CDR2 FQNEAQ (reference sequence). This CDR3 contains 13 residues.

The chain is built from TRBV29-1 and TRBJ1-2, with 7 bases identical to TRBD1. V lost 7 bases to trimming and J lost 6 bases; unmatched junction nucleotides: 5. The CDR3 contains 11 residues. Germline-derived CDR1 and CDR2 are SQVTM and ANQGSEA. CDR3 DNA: TGCAGCGGAAGGGGGCTTGATGGCTACACCTTC. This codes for CSGRGLDGYTF.

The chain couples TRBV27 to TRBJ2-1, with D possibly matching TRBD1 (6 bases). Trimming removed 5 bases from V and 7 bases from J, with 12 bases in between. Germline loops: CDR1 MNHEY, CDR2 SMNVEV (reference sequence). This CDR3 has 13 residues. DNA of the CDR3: TGTGCCAGCAGTGCCGACAGGTTAAATGAGCAGTTCTTC. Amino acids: CASSADRLNEQFF.

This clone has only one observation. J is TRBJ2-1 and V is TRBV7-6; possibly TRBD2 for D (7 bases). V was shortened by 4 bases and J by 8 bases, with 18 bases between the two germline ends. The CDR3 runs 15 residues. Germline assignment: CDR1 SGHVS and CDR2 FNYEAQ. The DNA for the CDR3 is TGTGCCAGCAGCTATGTTATAGGCGGGGGCGATGAGCAGTTCTTC. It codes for CASSYVIGGGDEQFF.

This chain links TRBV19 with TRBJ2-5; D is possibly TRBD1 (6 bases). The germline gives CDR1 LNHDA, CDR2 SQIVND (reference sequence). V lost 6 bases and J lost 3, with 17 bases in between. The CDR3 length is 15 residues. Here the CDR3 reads CASRGRGTWEETQYF. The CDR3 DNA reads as TGTGCCAGTAGGGGACGAGGGACATGGGAAGAGACCCAGTACTTC.

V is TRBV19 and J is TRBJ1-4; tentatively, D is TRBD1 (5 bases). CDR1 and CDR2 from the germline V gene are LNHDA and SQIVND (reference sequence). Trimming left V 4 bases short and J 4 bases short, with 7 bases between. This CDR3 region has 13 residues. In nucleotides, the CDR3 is TGTGCCAGTAGTAGGGACTTTAATGAAAAACTGTTTTTT. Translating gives CASSRDFNEKLFF.

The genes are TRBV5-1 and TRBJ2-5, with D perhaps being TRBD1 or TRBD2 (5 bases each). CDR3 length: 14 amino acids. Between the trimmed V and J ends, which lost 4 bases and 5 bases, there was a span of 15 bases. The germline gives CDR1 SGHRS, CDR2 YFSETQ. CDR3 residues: CASSRGQGRETQYF. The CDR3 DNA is TGCGCCAGCAGCCGCGGGCAGGGAAGGGAGACCCAGTACTTC.

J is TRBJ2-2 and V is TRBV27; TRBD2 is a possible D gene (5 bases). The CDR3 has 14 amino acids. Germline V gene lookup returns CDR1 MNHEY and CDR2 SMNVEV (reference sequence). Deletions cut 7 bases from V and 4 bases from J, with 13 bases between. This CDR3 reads CASTAGAGTGELFF. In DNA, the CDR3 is TGTGCCAGCACTGCAGGCGCGGGCACCGGGGAGCTGTTTTTT.

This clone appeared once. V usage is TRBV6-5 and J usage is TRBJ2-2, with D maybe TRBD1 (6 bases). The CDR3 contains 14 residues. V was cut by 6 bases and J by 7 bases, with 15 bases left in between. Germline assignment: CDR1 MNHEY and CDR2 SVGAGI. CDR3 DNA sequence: TGTGCCAGCAGCCCACAGGGAAAGTACGGGGAGCTGTTTTTT. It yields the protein CASSPQGKYGELFF.

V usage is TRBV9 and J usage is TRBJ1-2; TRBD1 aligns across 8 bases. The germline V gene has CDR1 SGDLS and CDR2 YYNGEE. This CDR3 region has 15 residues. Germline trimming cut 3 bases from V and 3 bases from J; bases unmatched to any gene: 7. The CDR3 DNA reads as TGTGCCAGCAGCGGTAGCAAACAGGGGGACTATGGCTACACCTTC. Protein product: CASSGSKQGDYGYTF.

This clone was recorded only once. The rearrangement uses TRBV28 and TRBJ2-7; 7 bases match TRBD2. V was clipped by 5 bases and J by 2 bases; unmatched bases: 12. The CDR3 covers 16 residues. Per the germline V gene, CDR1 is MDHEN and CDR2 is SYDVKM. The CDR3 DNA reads TGTGCCAGCAGTCCTATTCCTAGCGGAGAGACCTACGAGCAGTACTTC. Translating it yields CASSPIPSGETYEQYF. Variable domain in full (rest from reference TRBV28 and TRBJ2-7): DVKVTQSSRYLVKRTGEKVFLECVQDMDHENMFWYRQDPGLGLRLIYFSYDVKMKEKGDIPEGYSVSREKKERFSLILESASTNQTSMYLCASSPIPSGETYEQYFGPGTRLTVT.

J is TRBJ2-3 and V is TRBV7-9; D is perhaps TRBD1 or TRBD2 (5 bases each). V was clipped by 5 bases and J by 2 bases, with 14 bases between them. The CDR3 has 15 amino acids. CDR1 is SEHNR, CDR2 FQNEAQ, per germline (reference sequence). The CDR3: CASSPRDGSTDTQYF. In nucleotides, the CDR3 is TGTGCCAGCAGCCCCAGGGACGGATCCACAGATACGCAGTATTTT.